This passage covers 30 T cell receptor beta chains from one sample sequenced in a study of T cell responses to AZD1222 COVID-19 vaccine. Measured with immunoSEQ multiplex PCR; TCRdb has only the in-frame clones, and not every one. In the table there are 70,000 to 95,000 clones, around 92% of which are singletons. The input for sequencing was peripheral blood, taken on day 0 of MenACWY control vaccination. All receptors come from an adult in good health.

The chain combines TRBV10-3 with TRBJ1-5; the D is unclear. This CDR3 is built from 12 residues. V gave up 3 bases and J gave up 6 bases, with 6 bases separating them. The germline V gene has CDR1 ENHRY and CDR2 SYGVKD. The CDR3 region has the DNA TGTGCCATCAGTGAAGGCAGTCAGCCCCAGCATTTT. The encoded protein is CAISEGSQPQHF.

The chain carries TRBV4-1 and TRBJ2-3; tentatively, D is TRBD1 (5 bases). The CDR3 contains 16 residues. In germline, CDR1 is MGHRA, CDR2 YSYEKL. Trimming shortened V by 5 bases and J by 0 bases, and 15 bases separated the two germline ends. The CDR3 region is CASSSYQGLSTDTQYF. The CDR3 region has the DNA TGCGCCAGCAGCTCTTACCAGGGTTTGAGCACAGATACGCAGTATTTT.

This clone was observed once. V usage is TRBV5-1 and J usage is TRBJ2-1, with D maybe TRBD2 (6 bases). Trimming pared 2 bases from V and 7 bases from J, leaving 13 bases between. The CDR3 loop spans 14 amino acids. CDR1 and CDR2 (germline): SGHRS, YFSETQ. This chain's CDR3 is CASSFISGLNEQFF. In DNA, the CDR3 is TGCGCCAGCAGCTTTATTAGCGGACTTAATGAGCAGTTCTTC. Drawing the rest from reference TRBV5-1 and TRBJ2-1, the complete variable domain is KAGVTQTPRYLIKTRGQQVTLSCSPISGHRSVSWYQQTPGQGLQFLFEYFSETQRNKGNFPGRFSGRQFSNSRSEMNVSTLELGDSALYLCASSFISGLNEQFFGPGTRLTVL.

CDR3 in amino acids: CASSRAGGRAEAFF. The CDR3 nucleotides are TGTGCCAGCAGCCGCGCCGGGGGGAGGGCTGAAGCTTTCTTT. This chain joins TRBV3-1 (or the pseudogene TRBV3-2) and TRBJ1-1; possible D gene TRBD1, 5 bases. Germline CDR1 is LGHDT and CDR2 is YNNKEL (reference sequence). V shed 4 bases and J shed 6 bases, with 15 bases lying between them. This CDR3 is 14 amino acids long.

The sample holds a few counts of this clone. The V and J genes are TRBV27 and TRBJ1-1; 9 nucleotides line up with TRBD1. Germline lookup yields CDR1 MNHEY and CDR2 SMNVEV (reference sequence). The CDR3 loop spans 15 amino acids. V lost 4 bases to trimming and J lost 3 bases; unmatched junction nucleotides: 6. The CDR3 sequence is CASSSPGQGDTEAFF. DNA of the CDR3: TGTGCCAGCAGTTCCCCGGGACAGGGAGACACTGAAGCTTTCTTT.

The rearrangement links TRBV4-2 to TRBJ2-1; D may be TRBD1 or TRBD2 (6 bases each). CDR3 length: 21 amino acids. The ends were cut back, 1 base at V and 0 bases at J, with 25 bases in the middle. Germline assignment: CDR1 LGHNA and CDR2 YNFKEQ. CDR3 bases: TGTGCCAGCAGCCAAGCACCTACGGGGGCTAGCGCTCCGAGCTCCTACAATGAGCAGTTCTTC. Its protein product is CASSQAPTGASAPSSYNEQFF.

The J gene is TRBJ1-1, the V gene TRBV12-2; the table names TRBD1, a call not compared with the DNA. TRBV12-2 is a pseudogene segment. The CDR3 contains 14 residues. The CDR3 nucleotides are TGTGCAAGTCGCTTAGTAGGGACAGACACTGAAGCTTTCTTT. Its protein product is CASRLVGTDTEAFF.

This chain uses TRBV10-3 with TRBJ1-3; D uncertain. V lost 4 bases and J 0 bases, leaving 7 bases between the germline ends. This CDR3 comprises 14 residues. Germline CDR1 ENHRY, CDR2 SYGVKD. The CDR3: CAISVTVSGNTIYF. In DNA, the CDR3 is TGTGCCATCAGTGTAACAGTCTCTGGAAACACCATATATTTT.

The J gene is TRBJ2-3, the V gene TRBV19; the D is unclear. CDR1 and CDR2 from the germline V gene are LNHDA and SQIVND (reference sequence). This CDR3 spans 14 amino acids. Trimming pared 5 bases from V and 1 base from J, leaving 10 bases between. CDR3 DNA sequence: TGTGCCAGTAGTCCCGGTAGGGGCACAGATACGCAGTATTTT. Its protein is CASSPGRGTDTQYF. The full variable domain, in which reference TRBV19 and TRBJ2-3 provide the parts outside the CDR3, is DGGITQSPKYLFRKEGQNVTLSCEQNLNHDAMYWYRQDPGQGLRLIYYSQIVNDFQKGDIAEGYSVSREKKESFPLTVTSAQKNPTAFYLCASSPGRGTDTQYFGPGTRLTVL.

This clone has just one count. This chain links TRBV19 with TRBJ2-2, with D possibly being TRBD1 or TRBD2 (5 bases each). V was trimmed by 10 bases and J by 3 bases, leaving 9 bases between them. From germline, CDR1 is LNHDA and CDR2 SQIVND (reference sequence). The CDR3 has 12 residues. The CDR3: CATGTHTGELFF. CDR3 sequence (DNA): TGTGCCACGGGGACCCACACCGGGGAGCTGTTTTTT.

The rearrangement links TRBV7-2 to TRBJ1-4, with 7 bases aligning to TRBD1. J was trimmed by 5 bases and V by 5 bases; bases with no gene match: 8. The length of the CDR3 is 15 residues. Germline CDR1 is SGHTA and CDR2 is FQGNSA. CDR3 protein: CASSPRDRSNEKLFF. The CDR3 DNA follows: TGTGCCAGCAGCCCTAGGGACAGATCGAATGAAAAACTGTTTTTT.

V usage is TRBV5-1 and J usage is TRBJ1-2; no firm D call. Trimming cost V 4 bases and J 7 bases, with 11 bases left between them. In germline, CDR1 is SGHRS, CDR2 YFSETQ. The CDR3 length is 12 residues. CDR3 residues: CASSPSGVGYTF. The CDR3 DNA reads TGCGCCAGCAGCCCTAGCGGGGTTGGCTACACCTTC.

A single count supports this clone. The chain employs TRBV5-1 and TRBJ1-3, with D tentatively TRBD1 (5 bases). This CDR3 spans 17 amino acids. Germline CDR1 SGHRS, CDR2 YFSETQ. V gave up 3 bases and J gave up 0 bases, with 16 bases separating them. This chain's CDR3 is CASSSRRAGHSGNTIYF. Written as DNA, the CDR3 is TGCGCCAGCAGCTCCCGCCGGGCAGGGCACTCTGGAAACACCATATATTTT.

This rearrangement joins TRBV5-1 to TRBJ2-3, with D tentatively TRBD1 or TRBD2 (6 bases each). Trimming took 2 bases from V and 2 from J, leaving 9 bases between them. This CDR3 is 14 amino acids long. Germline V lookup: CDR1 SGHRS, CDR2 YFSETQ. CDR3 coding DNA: TGCGCCAGCAGCTTAGGGGGACTCACAGATACGCAGTATTTT. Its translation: CASSLGGLTDTQYF.

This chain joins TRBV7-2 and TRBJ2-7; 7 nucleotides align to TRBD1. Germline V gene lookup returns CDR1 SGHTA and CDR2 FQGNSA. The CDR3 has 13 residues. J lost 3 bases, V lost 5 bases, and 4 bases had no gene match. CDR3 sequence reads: CASSPRQGYEQYF. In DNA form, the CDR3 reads TGTGCCAGCAGCCCCAGACAGGGCTACGAGCAGTACTTC.

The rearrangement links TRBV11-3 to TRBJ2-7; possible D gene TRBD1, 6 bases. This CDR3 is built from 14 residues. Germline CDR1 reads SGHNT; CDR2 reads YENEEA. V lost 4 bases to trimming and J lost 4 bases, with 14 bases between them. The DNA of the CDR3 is TGTGCCAGCAGCTACCGACAGGTCCCGTACGAGCAGTACTTC. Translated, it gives CASSYRQVPYEQYF.

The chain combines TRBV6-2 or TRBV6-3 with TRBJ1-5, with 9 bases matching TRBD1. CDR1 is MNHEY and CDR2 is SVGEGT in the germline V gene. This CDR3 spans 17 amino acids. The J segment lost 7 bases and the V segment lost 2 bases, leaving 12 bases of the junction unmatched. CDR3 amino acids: CASSYAARTGARQPQHF. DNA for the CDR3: TGTGCCAGCAGTTACGCCGCCCGGACAGGGGCGAGACAGCCCCAGCATTTT.

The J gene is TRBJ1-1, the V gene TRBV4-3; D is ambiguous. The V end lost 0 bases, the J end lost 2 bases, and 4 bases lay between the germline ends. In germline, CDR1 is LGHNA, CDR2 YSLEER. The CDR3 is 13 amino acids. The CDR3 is CASSQDINTEAFF. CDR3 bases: TGCGCCAGCAGCCAAGATATCAACACTGAAGCTTTCTTT.

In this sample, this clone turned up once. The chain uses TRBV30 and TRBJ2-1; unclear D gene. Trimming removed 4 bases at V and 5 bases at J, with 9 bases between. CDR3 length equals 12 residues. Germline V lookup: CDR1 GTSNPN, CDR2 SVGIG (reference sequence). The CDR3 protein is CAWNQPNNEQFF. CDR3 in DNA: TGTGCCTGGAACCAACCAAACAATGAGCAGTTCTTC.

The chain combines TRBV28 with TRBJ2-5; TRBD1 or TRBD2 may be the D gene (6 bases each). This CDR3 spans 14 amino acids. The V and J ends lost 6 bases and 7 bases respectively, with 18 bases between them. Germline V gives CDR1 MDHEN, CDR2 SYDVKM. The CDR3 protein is CASSRDFKGGTQYF. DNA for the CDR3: TGTGCCAGCAGCCGGGACTTTAAGGGGGGGACCCAGTACTTC.

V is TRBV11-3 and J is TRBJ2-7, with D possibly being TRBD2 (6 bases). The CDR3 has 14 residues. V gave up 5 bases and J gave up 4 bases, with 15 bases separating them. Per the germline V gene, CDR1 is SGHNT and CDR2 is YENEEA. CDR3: CASSRGTGSYEQYF. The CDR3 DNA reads TGTGCCAGCAGCCGCGGGACGGGATCGTACGAGCAGTACTTC.

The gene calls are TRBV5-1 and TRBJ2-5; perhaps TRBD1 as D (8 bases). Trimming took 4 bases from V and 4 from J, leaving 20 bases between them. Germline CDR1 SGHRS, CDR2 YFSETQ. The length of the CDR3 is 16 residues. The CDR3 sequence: CASSARGRSGGETQYF. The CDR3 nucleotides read TGCGCCAGCAGCGCCAGGGGGCGTTCGGGGGGAGAGACCCAGTACTTC.

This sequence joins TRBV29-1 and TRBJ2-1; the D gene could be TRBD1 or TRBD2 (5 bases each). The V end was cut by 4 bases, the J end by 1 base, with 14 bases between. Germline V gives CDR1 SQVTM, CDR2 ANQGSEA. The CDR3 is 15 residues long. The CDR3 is CSVASGATSYNEQFF. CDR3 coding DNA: TGCAGCGTTGCATCCGGGGCCACGTCCTACAATGAGCAGTTCTTC.

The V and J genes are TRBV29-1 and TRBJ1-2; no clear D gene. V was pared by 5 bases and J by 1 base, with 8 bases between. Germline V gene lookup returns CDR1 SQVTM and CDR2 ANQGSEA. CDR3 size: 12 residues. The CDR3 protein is CSVFKRNYGYTF. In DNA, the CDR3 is TGCAGCGTTTTCAAGCGTAACTATGGCTACACCTTC.

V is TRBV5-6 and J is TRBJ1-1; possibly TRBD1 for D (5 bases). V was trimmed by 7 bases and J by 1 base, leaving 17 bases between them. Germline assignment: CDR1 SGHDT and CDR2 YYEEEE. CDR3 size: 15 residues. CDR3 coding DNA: TGTGCCAGCCAACTGGTGGGAGGGGCGAACACTGAAGCTTTCTTT. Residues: CASQLVGGANTEAFF.

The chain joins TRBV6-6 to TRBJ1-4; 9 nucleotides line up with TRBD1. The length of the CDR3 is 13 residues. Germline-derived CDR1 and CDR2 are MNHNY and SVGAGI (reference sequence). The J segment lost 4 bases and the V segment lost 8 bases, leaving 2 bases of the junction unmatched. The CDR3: CASGGQGNEKLFF. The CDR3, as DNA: TGTGCCAGCGGGGGACAGGGTAATGAAAAACTGTTTTTT.

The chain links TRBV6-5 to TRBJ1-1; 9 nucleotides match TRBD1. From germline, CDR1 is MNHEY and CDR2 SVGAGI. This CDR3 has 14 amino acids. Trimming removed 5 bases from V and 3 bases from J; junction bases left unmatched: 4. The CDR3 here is CASSPDRGDTEAFF. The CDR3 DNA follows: TGTGCCAGCAGTCCGGACAGGGGAGACACTGAAGCTTTCTTT.

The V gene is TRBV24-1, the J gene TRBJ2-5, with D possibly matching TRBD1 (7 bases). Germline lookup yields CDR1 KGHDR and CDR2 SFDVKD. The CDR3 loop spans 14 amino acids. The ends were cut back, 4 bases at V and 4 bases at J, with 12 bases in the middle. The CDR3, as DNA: TGTGCCACCAGTGAGACAGGGAGGTCAGAGACCCAGTACTTC. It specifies CATSETGRSETQYF.

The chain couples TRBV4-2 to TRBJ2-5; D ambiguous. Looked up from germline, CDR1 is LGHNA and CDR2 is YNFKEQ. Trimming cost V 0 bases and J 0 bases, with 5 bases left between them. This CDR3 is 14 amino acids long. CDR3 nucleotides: TGTGCCAGCAGCCAAGAGATGTACCAAGAGACCCAGTACTTC. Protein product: CASSQEMYQETQYF.

CDR3 nucleotides: TGTGCCAGCCGATCGGGTTCCACTAATGAAAAACTGTTTTTT. Translation: CASRSGSTNEKLFF. This chain uses TRBV19 with TRBJ1-4; no clear D. From germline, CDR1 is LNHDA and CDR2 SQIVND (reference sequence). V was pared by 9 bases and J by 2 bases, with 13 bases between. CDR3 size: 14 residues.